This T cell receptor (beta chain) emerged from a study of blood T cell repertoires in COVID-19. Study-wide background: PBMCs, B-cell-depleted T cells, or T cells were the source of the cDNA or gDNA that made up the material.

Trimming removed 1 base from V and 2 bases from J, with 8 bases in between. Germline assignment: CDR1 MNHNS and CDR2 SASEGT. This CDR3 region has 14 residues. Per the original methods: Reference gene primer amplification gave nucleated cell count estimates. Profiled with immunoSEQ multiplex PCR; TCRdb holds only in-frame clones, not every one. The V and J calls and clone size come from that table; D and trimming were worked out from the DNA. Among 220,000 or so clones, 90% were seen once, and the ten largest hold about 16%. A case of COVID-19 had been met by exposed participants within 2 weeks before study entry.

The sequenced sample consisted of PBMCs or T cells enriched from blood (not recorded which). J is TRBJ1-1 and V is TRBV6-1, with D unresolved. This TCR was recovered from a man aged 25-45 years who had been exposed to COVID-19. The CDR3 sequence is CASSEGLENTEAFF. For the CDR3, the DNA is TGTGCCAGCAGTGAAGGACTAGAAAACACTGAAGCTTTCTTT.